A single sample gave rise to the 10 T cell receptor beta chains below, sequenced in a study of cytomegalovirus exposure and HLA in healthy donors. PCR amplification relied on 60 Vbeta primers (plus 13 Jbeta primers). Method: immunoSEQ multiplex PCR; TCRdb's copy keeps in-frame clones and lacks some. The sample lists some 160,000 clones; more than 65% were seen once. The sample was PBMCs. Receptors originate from a woman aged 25-40 years in good health and CMV-seronegative.

The J gene is TRBJ2-7, the V gene TRBV6-1; 7 nucleotides align to TRBD2. V shed 11 bases and J 6 bases; nucleotides not matched to a gene: 16. The CDR3 extends over 14 amino acids. Looked up from germline, CDR1 is MNHNS and CDR2 is SASEGT. The CDR3 region has the DNA TGTGCCGTCACCGCGGGAGTGAGGAAGATCGAGCAGTACTTC. This sequence encodes CAVTAGVRKIEQYF.

The chain combines TRBV30 with TRBJ1-2; D remains ambiguous. V was shortened by 0 bases and J by 5 bases, with 10 bases between the two germline ends. The CDR3 is 13 amino acids. Germline loops: CDR1 GTSNPN, CDR2 SVGIG (reference sequence). CDR3 amino acids: CAWSVSGDYGYTF. The CDR3 nucleotides are TGTGCCTGGAGTGTGTCGGGAGATTATGGCTACACCTTC.

Note on this clone: Compared with germline, one end of the junction differs, possibly owing to a read error. The rearrangement links TRBV6-5 to TRBJ1-2; D may be TRBD1 (6 bases). Looked up from germline, CDR1 is MNHEY and CDR2 is SVGAGI. The CDR3 runs to 13 residues. The CDR3 spells CASSTAGGYGYPF. The CDR3 DNA sequence: TGTGCCAGCAGTACGGCTGGGGGCTATGGCTACCCCTTC.

V gene TRBV19 combines with J gene TRBJ2-3, with D unclear. V was cut by 1 base and J by 6 bases, with 8 bases left in between. The CDR3 runs to 13 residues. Germline-derived CDR1 and CDR2 are LNHDA and SQIVND (reference sequence). In nucleotides, the CDR3 is TGTGCCAGTAGTATAGCAGGCCAGGATACGCAGTATTTT. Translated: CASSIAGQDTQYF.

In its sample, this clone was seen once. The chain joins TRBV7-3 to TRBJ1-1, with 8 bases aligning to TRBD1. The CDR3 covers 17 residues. Germline CDR1 SGHTA, CDR2 FQGTGA. The V segment lost 1 base and the J segment 3 bases; nucleotides outside the gene matches: 10. CDR3 amino acids: CASSLNTGGLVDTEAFF. The CDR3 coding sequence is TGTGCCAGCAGCTTAAATACAGGGGGTCTTGTAGACACTGAAGCTTTCTTT.

The chain uses TRBV7-3 and TRBJ1-6, with D perhaps matching TRBD1 (5 bases). Germline loops: CDR1 SGHTA, CDR2 FQGTGA. Trimming shortened V by 5 bases and J by 9 bases, and 11 bases separated the two germline ends. This CDR3 spans 13 amino acids. This CDR3 reads CASSPGRGSPLHF. For the CDR3, the DNA is TGTGCCAGCAGCCCAGGGCGTGGTTCACCCCTCCACTTT. The variable domain in full, completed from reference TRBV7-3 and TRBJ1-6, reads GAGVSQTPSNKVTEKGKYVELRCDPISGHTALYWYRQSLGQGPEFLIYFQGTGAADDSGLPNDRFFAVRPEGSVSTLKIQRTERGDSAVYLCASSPGRGSPLHFGNGTRLTVT.

The chain uses TRBV7-6 and TRBJ2-1; D may be TRBD2 (6 bases). Germline V gene sequence: CDR1 SGHVS, CDR2 FNYEAQ. This CDR3 is built from 15 residues. The V end lost 1 base, the J end lost 5 bases, and 12 bases lay between the germline ends. The CDR3 here is CASSLDGSGDNEQFF. The CDR3 coding sequence is TGTGCCAGCAGCTTAGACGGGAGTGGGGACAATGAGCAGTTCTTC.

The rearrangement uses TRBV5-6 and TRBJ1-2, with D possibly being TRBD1 (6 bases). The germline V gene encodes CDR1 SGHDT and CDR2 YYEEEE. V lost 4 bases and J 4 bases, leaving 17 bases between the germline ends. There are 15 residues in the CDR3. DNA of the CDR3: TGTGCCAGCAGCCTACCGACCGGGACATCCTATGGCTACACCTTC. Translation: CASSLPTGTSYGYTF.

The V and J genes are TRBV27 and TRBJ2-7, with D perhaps matching TRBD1 (6 bases). Germline V lookup: CDR1 MNHEY, CDR2 SMNVEV (reference sequence). The CDR3 spans 13 residues. V gave up 5 bases and J gave up 2 bases, with 10 bases separating them. CDR3 region: CASSPRGPYEQYF. The CDR3 bases are TGTGCCAGCAGTCCCAGGGGCCCCTACGAGCAGTACTTC.

This rearrangement joins TRBV7-9 to TRBJ1-1; D is unresolved. This CDR3 is 15 amino acids long. The V end lost 2 bases, the J end lost 0 bases, and 10 bases lay between the germline ends. CDR1 SEHNR and CDR2 FQNEAQ come from the germline V gene (reference sequence). CDR3 coding DNA: TGTGCCAGCAGCTTACTAACGCGGATGAACACTGAAGCTTTCTTT. This codes for CASSLLTRMNTEAFF.